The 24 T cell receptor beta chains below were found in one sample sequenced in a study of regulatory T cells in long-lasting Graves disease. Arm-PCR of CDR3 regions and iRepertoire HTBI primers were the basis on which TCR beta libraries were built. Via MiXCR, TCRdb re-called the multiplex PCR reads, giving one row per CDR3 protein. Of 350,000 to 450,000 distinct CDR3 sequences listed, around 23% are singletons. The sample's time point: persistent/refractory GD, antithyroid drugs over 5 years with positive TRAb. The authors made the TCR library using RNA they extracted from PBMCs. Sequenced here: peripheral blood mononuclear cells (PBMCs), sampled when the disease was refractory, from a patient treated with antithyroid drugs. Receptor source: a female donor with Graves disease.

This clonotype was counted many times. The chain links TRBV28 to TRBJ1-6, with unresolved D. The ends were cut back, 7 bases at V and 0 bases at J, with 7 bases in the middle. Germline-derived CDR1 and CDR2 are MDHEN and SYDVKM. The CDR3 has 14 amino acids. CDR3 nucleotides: TGTGCCAGCACAGAGAGCTCCTATAATTCACCCCTCCACTTT. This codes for CASTESSYNSPLHF.

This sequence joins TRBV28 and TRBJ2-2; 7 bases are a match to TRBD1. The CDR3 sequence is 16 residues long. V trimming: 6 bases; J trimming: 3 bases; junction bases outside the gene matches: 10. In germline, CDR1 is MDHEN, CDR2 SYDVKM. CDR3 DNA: TGTGCCAGCAGCCCTACCCGGGACAGCTACACCGGGGAGCTGTTTTTT. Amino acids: CASSPTRDSYTGELFF.

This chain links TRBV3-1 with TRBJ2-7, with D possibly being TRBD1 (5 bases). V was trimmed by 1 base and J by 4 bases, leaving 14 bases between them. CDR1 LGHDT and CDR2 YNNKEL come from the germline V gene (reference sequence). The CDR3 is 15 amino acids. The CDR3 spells CASSQGRASKYEQYF. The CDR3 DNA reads TGTGCCAGCAGCCAAGGCAGGGCATCCAAGTACGAGCAGTACTTC.

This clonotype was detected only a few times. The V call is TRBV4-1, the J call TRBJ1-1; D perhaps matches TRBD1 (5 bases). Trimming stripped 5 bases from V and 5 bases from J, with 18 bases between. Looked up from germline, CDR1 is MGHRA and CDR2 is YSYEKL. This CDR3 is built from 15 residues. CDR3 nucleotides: TGCGCCAGCAGCGCCCCTTGGGGGGATGGGACTGAAGCTTTCTTT. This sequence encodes CASSAPWGDGTEAFF.

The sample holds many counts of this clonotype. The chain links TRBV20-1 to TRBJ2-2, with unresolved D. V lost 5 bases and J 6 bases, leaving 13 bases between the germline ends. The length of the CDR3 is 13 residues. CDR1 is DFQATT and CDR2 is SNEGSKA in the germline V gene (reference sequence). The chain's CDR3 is CSAGRTVAGELFF. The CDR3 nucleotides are TGCAGTGCTGGGCGCACGGTAGCCGGGGAGCTGTTTTTT.

Written as DNA, the CDR3 is TGTGCCAGCAGTTACTCCAGCAAGCAGTACTTC. Translation gives CASSYSSKQYF. V and J are TRBV6-2 or TRBV6-3 and TRBJ2-7; D is unclear. The CDR3 has 11 residues. V lost 0 bases and J 8 bases, leaving 5 bases between the germline ends. The V gene's germline CDR1 is MNHEY and CDR2 SVGEGT.

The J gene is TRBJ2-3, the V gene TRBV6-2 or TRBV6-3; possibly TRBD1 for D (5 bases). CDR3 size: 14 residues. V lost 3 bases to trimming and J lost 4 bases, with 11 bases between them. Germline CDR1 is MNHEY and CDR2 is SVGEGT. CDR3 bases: TGTGCCAGCAGTTATAGTAGGGGTGCAGATACGCAGTATTTT. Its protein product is CASSYSRGADTQYF.

Written as DNA, the CDR3 is TGTGCCAGCAGCGCCATCCCAAGGGGCGAGCGTATCGGGGAGCTGTTTTTT. Protein product: CASSAIPRGERIGELFF. This rearrangement joins TRBV9 to TRBJ2-2; D possibly corresponds to TRBD1 (5 bases). This CDR3 is 17 amino acids long. Germline CDR1 is SGDLS and CDR2 is YYNGEE. Between the trimmed V and J ends, which lost 3 bases and 7 bases, there was a span of 22 bases. Complete variable domain (other parts from reference TRBV9 and TRBJ2-2): DSGVTQTPKHLITATGQRVTLRCSPRSGDLSVYWYQQSLDQGLQFLIQYYNGEERAKGNILERFSAQQFPDLHSELNLSSLELGDSALYFCASSAIPRGERIGELFFGEGSRLTVL.

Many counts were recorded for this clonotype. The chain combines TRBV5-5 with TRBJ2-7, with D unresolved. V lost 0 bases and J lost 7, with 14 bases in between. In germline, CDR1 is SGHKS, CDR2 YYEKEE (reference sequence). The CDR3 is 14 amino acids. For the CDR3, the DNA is TGTGCCAGCAGCTTGGTTTACGGATCTGGGGAGCAGTACTTC. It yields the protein CASSLVYGSGEQYF. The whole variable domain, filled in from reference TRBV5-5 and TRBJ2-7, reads DAGVTQSPTHLIKTRGQQVTLRCSPISGHKSVSWYQQVLGQGPQFIFQYYEKEERGRGNFPDRFSARQFPNYSSELNVNALLLGDSALYLCASSLVYGSGEQYFGPGTRLTVT.

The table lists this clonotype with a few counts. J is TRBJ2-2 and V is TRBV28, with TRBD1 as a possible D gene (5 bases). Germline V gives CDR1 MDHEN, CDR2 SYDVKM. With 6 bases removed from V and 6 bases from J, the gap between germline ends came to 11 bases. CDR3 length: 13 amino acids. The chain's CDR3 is CASSPGIPGELFF. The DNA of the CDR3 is TGTGCCAGCAGCCCAGGGATCCCCGGGGAGCTGTTTTTT.

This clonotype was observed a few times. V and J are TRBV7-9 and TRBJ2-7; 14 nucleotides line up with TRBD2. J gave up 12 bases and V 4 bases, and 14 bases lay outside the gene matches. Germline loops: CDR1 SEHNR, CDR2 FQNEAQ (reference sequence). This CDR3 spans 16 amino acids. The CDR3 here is CASSSSTTGLAGVRYF. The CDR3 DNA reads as TGTGCCAGCAGCTCTTCTACTACGGGACTAGCGGGAGTCAGGTACTTC.

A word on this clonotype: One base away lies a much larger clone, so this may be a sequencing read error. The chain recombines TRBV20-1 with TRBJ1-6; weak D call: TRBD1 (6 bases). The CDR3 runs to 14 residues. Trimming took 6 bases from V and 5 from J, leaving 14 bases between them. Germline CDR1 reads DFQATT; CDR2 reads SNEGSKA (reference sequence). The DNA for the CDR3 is TGCAGTGCCTCCCCGGACAGTGATAATTCACCCCTCCACTTT. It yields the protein CSASPDSDNSPLHF.

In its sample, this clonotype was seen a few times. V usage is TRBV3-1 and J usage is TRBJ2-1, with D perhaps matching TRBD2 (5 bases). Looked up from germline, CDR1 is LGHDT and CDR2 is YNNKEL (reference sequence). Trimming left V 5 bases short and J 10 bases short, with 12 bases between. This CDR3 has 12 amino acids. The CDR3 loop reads CASSATSVEQFF. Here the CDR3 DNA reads TGTGCCAGCAGCGCTACTAGTGTGGAGCAGTTCTTC.

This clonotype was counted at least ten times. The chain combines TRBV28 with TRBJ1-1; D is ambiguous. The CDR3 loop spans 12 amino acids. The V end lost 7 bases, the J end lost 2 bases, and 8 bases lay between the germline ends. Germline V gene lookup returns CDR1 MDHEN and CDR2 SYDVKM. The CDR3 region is CASKWVNTEAFF. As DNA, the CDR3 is TGTGCCAGCAAGTGGGTAAACACTGAAGCTTTCTTT. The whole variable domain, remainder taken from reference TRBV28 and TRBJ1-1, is DVKVTQSSRYLVKRTGEKVFLECVQDMDHENMFWYRQDPGLGLRLIYFSYDVKMKEKGDIPEGYSVSREKKERFSLILESASTNQTSMYLCASKWVNTEAFFGQGTRLTVV.

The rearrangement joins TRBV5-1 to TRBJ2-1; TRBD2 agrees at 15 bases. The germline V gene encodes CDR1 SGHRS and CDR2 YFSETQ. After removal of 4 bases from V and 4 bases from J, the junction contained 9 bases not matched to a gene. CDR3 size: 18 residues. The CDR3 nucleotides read TGCGCCAGCAGCATCGGACTAGCGGGAGGGGGGGGGTACAATGAGCAGTTCTTC. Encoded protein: CASSIGLAGGGGYNEQFF.

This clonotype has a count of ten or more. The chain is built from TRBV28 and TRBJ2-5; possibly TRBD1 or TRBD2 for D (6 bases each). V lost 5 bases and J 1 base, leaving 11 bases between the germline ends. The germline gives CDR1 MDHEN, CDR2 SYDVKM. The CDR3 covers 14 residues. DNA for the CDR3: TGTGCCAGCAGTCCACAGGGACTCCAAGAGACCCAGTACTTC. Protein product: CASSPQGLQETQYF.

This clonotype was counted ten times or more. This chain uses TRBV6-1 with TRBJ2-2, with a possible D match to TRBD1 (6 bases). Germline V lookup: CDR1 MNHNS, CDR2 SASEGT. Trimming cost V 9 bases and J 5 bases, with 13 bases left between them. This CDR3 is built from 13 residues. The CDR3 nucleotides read TGTGCCAGTTCAGGGGTTCCAACCGGGGAGCTGTTTTTT. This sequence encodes CASSGVPTGELFF.

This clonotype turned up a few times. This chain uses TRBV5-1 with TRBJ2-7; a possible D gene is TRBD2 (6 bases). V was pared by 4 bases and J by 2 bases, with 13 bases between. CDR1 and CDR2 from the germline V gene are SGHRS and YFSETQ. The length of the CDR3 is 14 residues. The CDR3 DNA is TGCGCCAGCAGCCCGGGGGTCCGAGCCTACGAGCAGTACTTC. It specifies CASSPGVRAYEQYF.

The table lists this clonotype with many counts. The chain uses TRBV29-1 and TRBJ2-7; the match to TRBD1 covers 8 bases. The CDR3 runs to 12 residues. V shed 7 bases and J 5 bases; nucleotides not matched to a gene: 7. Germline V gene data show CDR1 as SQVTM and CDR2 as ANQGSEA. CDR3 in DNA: TGCAGCGCAGGGGGCGAATCCCACGAGCAGTACTTC. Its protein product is CSAGGESHEQYF.

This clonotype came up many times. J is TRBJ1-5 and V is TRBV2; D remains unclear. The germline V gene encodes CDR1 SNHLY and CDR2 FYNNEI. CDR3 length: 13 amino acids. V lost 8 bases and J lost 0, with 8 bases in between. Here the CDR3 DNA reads TGTGCCAGCGTAGGGTCTAGCAATCAGCCCCAGCATTTT. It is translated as CASVGSSNQPQHF.

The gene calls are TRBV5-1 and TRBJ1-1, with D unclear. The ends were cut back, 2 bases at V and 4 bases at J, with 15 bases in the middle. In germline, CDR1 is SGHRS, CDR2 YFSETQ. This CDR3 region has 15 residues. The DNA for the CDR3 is TGCGCCAGCAGCTTTAGCCCGGAGGGATCCACTGAAGCTTTCTTT. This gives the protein CASSFSPEGSTEAFF.

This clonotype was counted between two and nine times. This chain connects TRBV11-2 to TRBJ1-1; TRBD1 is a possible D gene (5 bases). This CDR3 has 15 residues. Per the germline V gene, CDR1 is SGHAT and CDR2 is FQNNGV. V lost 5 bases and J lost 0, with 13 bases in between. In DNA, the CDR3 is TGTGCCAGCAGCCCAGGGACGGATGTGAACACTGAAGCTTTCTTT. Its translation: CASSPGTDVNTEAFF.

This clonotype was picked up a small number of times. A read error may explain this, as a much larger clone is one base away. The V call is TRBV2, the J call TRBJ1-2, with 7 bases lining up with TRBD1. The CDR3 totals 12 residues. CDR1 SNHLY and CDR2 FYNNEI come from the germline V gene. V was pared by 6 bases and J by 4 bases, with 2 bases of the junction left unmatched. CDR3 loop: CASRGGAYGYTF. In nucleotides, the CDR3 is TGTGCCAGCAGAGGGGGCGCCTATGGCTACACCTTC.

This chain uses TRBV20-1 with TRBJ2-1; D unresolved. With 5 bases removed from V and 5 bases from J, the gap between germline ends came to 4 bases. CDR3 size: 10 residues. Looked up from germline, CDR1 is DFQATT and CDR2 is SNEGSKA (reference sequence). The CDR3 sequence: CSALDNEQFF. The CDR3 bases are TGCAGTGCTCTCGACAATGAGCAGTTCTTC.